This is a list of T cell receptor beta chains from one sample in a study of cytomegalovirus exposure and HLA in healthy donors. Sequenced by immunoSEQ multiplex PCR; TCRdb stores in-frame clones only, minus some. The sample data list roughly 220,000 clones. Material for sequencing was PBMCs. The source is a girl aged 2 to 10 in good health and CMV-seropositive. CDR3s include the opening cysteine and the closing phenylalanine or tryptophan. D genes are given only for firm matches.

v_call: TRBV2; d_call: .; j_call: TRBJ1-1; cdr3_aa: CASSGQLNTEAFF; cdr3_nt: TGTGCCAGCTCTGGACAACTGAACACTGAAGCTTTCTTT
v_call: TRBV21-1; d_call: .; j_call: TRBJ1-5; cdr3_aa: CASSKDRVITRSNQPQHF; cdr3_nt: TGTGCCAGCAGCAAAGACAGGGTAATAACTCGGAGCAATCAGCCCCAGCATTTT
v_call: TRBV27; d_call: .; j_call: TRBJ2-2; cdr3_aa: CASSLRGKSTGELFF; cdr3_nt: TGTGCCAGCAGTTTAAGGGGGAAGAGTACCGGGGAGCTGTTTTTT
v_call: TRBV5-6; d_call: TRBD2; j_call: TRBJ2-3; cdr3_aa: CASSFGAGVPDTQYF; cdr3_nt: TGTGCCAGCAGCTTTGGGGCGGGAGTACCAGATACGCAGTATTTT
v_call: TRBV28; d_call: TRBD2; j_call: TRBJ2-1; cdr3_aa: CASSYGRIGNEQFF; cdr3_nt: TGTGCCAGCAGTTACGGGAGGATTGGCAATGAGCAGTTCTTC
v_call: TRBV10-3; d_call: TRBD2; j_call: TRBJ2-1; cdr3_aa: CAIGPTSGRDNEQFF; cdr3_nt: TGTGCCATCGGGCCGACTAGCGGGCGCGACAATGAGCAGTTCTTC
v_call: TRBV6-5; d_call: .; j_call: TRBJ1-2; cdr3_aa: CASAPRSSDYGYTF; cdr3_nt: TGTGCCAGCGCCCCCAGGTCCTCGGACTATGGCTACACCTTC
v_call: TRBV9; d_call: TRBD2; j_call: TRBJ2-7; cdr3_aa: CASSPRTSRVHEQYF; cdr3_nt: TGTGCCAGCAGCCCTCGGACTAGCCGGGTCCACGAGCAGTACTTC
v_call: TRBV5-1; d_call: .; j_call: TRBJ1-1; cdr3_aa: CASSFGGVENTEAFF; cdr3_nt: TGCGCCAGCAGCTTTGGAGGGGTCGAGAACACTGAAGCTTTCTTT
v_call: TRBV2; d_call: TRBD2; j_call: TRBJ2-3; cdr3_aa: CASIEFWGGTDTQYF; cdr3_nt: TGTGCCAGCATCGAGTTTTGGGGGGGAACAGATACGCAGTATTTT
v_call: TRBV6-5; d_call: .; j_call: TRBJ1-2; cdr3_aa: CASAQTTNYGYTF; cdr3_nt: TGTGCCAGCGCACAGACAACTAACTATGGCTACACCTTC
v_call: TRBV6-5; d_call: .; j_call: TRBJ2-7; cdr3_aa: CASSYSSGESYEQYF; cdr3_nt: TGTGCCAGCAGTTACTCTAGCGGCGAATCCTACGAGCAGTACTTC
v_call: TRBV30; d_call: .; j_call: TRBJ1-3; cdr3_aa: CAWSVLLNTIYF; cdr3_nt: TGTGCCTGGAGTGTACTACTAAACACCATATATTTT
v_call: TRBV5-4; d_call: TRBD1; j_call: TRBJ2-7; cdr3_aa: CASSSTFGTAYEQYF; cdr3_nt: TGTGCCAGCAGCTCGACTTTCGGGACAGCCTACGAGCAGTACTTC
v_call: TRBV19; d_call: TRBD1; j_call: TRBJ1-1; cdr3_aa: CASSIGTGGASTEAFF; cdr3_nt: TGTGCCAGTAGTATAGGGACAGGGGGCGCGAGCACTGAAGCTTTCTTT